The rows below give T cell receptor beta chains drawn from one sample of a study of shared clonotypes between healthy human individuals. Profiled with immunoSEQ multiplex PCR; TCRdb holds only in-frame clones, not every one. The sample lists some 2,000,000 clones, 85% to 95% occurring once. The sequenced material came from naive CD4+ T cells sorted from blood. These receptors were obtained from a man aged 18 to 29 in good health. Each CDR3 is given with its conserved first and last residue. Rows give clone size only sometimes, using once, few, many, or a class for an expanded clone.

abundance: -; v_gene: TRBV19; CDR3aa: CASSIGPGSDTQYF
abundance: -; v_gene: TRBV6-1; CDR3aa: CASSVGQPYNEQFF
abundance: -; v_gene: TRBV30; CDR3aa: CAWSVMLDTGELFF
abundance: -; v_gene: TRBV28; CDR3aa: CASSSDSSNQPQHF
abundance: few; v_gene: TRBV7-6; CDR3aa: CASSIRGSGNTIYF
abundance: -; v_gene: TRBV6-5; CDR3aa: CASSYAGAYYEQYF
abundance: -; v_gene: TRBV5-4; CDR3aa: CASSLAGRGPGGYTF
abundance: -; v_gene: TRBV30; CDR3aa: CAWGRERGTEAFF
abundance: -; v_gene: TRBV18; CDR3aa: CASSASTGSYEQYF
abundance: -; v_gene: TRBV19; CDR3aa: CASSESSAKNIQYF
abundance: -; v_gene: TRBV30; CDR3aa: CAWGGGQPNTEAFF
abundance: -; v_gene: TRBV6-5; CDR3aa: CASSLQGYGGETQYF
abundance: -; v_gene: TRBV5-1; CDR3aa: CASSLPAVSSYNEQFF
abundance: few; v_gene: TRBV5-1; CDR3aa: CASSLTATGSGNTIYF
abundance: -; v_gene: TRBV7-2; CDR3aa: CASSLDTGYTEAFF
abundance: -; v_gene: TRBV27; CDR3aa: CASSLFGGNTEAFF
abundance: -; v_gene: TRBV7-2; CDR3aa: CASSFRDFQPQHF
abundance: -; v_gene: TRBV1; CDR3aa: CTSILIRDSGSEAFF
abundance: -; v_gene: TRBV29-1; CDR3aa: CSVAQGAEAFF
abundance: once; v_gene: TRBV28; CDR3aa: CASSPYRAQETQYF
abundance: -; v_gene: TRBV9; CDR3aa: CASSAGQAVYGYTF
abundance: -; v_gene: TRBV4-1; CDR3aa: CASSQGQTAVDTIYF